The 21 T cell receptor beta chains given below trace back to one sample, sequenced in a study of breast tumors, draining lymph nodes, adjacent tissues. Breast cancer patients provided tissue from their axillary draining lymph nodes. One entry per CDR3 protein, called by TCRdb with MiXCR from the multiplex PCR reads. The data contain about 140,000 distinct CDR3 sequences, less than 35% of them singletons. The sample was axillary lymph node tissue. The receptors here all came from a female donor with breast cancer. Some clones in this sample may be carry-over from other donors' samples.

This clonotype has at least ten counts. The rearrangement joins TRBV19 to TRBJ2-6; TRBD1 aligns across 10 bases. Looked up from germline, CDR1 is LNHDA and CDR2 is SQIVND (reference sequence). Trimming took 4 bases from V and 0 from J; bases not matched to a gene: 3. The CDR3 consists of 17 residues. The chain's CDR3 is CASSRGQGTSGANVLTF. The CDR3 nucleotides read TGTGCCAGTAGTAGGGGACAGGGGACCTCTGGGGCCAACGTCCTGACTTTC.

This clonotype was found many times. The chain employs TRBV4-1 and TRBJ1-4; a weak D match, TRBD1 (6 bases). Germline CDR1 MGHRA, CDR2 YSYEKL. This CDR3 has 14 residues. V gave up 4 bases and J gave up 6 bases, with 12 bases separating them. The CDR3 loop is CASSREGQYEKLFF. The CDR3 DNA is TGCGCCAGCAGCCGGGAAGGACAGTATGAAAAACTGTTTTTT.

This chain joins TRBV20-1 and TRBJ2-1; D is perhaps TRBD1 (7 bases). Germline V lookup: CDR1 DFQATT, CDR2 SNEGSKA (reference sequence). The CDR3 covers 16 residues. The ends were cut back, 3 bases at V and 0 bases at J, with 15 bases in the middle. The chain's CDR3 is CSASSRGASSYNEQFF. As DNA, the CDR3 is TGCAGTGCTAGTTCCAGGGGGGCGAGCTCCTACAATGAGCAGTTCTTC.

This clonotype occurred many times. J is TRBJ1-4 and V is TRBV20-1; D is unclear. This CDR3 has 11 residues. In germline, CDR1 is DFQATT, CDR2 SNEGSKA (reference sequence). V dropped 6 bases and J dropped 6 bases, with 8 bases sitting between them. The CDR3 coding sequence is TGCAGTGCCCCGGACCATGAAAAACTGTTTTTT. Protein: CSAPDHEKLFF.

This clonotype was observed once. This sequence joins TRBV19 and TRBJ1-5; the D is unclear. The V end lost 4 bases, the J end lost 6 bases, and 10 bases lay between the germline ends. Germline lookup yields CDR1 LNHDA and CDR2 SQIVND (reference sequence). This CDR3 is built from 13 residues. The chain's CDR3 is CASSREPGQPQHF. Written as DNA, the CDR3 is TGTGCCAGTAGTAGAGAGCCGGGTCAGCCCCAGCATTTT. The variable domain in full, with the rest retrieved from reference TRBV19 and TRBJ1-5, is DGGITQSPKYLFRKEGQNVTLSCEQNLNHDAMYWYRQDPGQGLRLIYYSQIVNDFQKGDIAEGYSVSREKKESFPLTVTSAQKNPTAFYLCASSREPGQPQHFGDGTRLSIL.

In this sample, this clonotype turned up many times. The rearrangement links TRBV5-8 to TRBJ2-5; 10 bases agree with TRBD1. V trimming: 5 bases; J trimming: 7 bases; junction bases outside the gene matches: 8. The germline V gene has CDR1 SGHTS and CDR2 YDEGEE. The length of the CDR3 is 14 residues. CDR3 residues: CASSRDRGSGTQYF. DNA of the CDR3: TGTGCCAGCAGTCGGGACAGGGGCTCGGGGACCCAGTACTTC.

This clonotype appeared many times. The rearrangement joins TRBV6-4 to TRBJ2-5; D is ambiguous. There are 13 residues in the CDR3. The germline V and J ends were trimmed by 5 bases and 5 bases, with 12 bases remaining between them. In germline, CDR1 is MRHNA, CDR2 SNTAGT. The CDR3 DNA sequence: TGTGCCAGCAGTAGGGCACCCCAGGAGACCCAGTACTTC. As protein: CASSRAPQETQYF.

The chain is built from TRBV4-3 and TRBJ1-5; 7 bases fit TRBD1. CDR3 size: 15 residues. V was clipped by 3 bases and J by 11 bases; unmatched bases: 13. From germline, CDR1 is LGHNA and CDR2 YSLEER. The CDR3 sequence is CASSQGDRDQETQHF. CDR3 in DNA: TGCGCCAGCAGCCAGGGTGACAGGGACCAAGAGACCCAGCATTTT.

Note on this clonotype: A single base separates this from a much larger clone, so it may be a read error. Here the CDR3 reads CASSLKTYEQYV. CDR3 nucleotides: TGTGCCAGCAGTTTAAAGACCTACGAGCAGTACGTC. V usage is TRBV28 and J usage is TRBJ2-7, with D unclear. Trimming removed 2 bases from V and 2 bases from J, with 4 bases in between. Germline CDR1 reads MDHEN; CDR2 reads SYDVKM. The CDR3 runs to 12 residues.

This clonotype was recorded at least ten times. This sequence joins TRBV6-2 or TRBV6-3 and TRBJ1-3; maybe TRBD1 (5 bases). The ends were cut back, 11 bases at V and 11 bases at J, with 13 bases in the middle. The CDR3 is 10 amino acids. The germline V gene encodes CDR1 MNHEY and CDR2 SVGEGT. The CDR3 loop is CAAQGAAIYF. CDR3 in DNA: TGTGCCGCGCAGGGAGCGGCCATATATTTT.

In this sample, this clonotype turned up many times. V usage is TRBV5-1 and J usage is TRBJ2-3; D perhaps matches TRBD1 (5 bases). CDR1 is SGHRS, CDR2 YFSETQ, per germline. The V end lost 0 bases, the J end lost 2 bases, and 7 bases lay between the germline ends. This CDR3 spans 14 amino acids. This chain's CDR3 is CASSLEQVTDTQYF. The DNA of the CDR3 is TGCGCCAGCAGCTTGGAACAGGTCACAGATACGCAGTATTTT.

V and J are TRBV24-1 and TRBJ1-5, with 7 bases that match TRBD1. The CDR3 has 16 amino acids. The V segment lost 5 bases and the J segment 3 bases; nucleotides outside the gene matches: 9. The germline CDR1 and CDR2 sequences are KGHDR and SFDVKD. The DNA for the CDR3 is TGTGCCACCAGTGGAACCCTGGGACAGCTCAATCAGCCCCAGCATTTT. It translates to CATSGTLGQLNQPQHF.

This clonotype showed up many times. This chain connects TRBV14 to TRBJ1-2, with 7 bases fitting TRBD1. Trimming cost V 2 bases and J 8 bases; bases outside gene matches: 8. The CDR3 sequence is 14 residues long. Germline lookup yields CDR1 SGHDN and CDR2 FVKESK. The CDR3 DNA is TGTGCCAGCAGCCAAAAACCGACAGGGCGCGGCTACACCTTC. Protein sequence: CASSQKPTGRGYTF.

The chain uses TRBV7-9 and TRBJ1-2; TRBD1 might be the D (6 bases). This CDR3 has 13 amino acids. Trimming stripped 5 bases from V and 6 bases from J, with 13 bases between. Per germline, CDR1 SEHNR and CDR2 FQNEAQ (reference sequence). The CDR3: CASSLFQGNGYTF. CDR3 DNA: TGTGCCAGCAGCCTATTCCAGGGGAATGGCTACACCTTC.

This clonotype was recorded many times. V is TRBV20-1 and J is TRBJ1-2; tentative D call: TRBD1 (5 bases). There are 18 residues in the CDR3. Trimming shortened V by 0 bases and J by 8 bases, and 28 bases separated the two germline ends. The germline V gene encodes CDR1 DFQATT and CDR2 SNEGSKA (reference sequence). The CDR3 nucleotides read TGCAGTGCTAGAGAGCCCCTGGGAGGTGCCAGGGAGCGTATGGGCTACACCTTC. It specifies CSAREPLGGARERMGYTF.

The chain combines TRBV29-1 with TRBJ1-2; TRBD1 might be the D (5 bases). The V gene lost 2 bases and the J gene lost 6 bases, with 13 bases spanning the gap. The CDR3 extends over 13 amino acids. Germline CDR1 reads SQVTM; CDR2 reads ANQGSEA. For the CDR3, the DNA is TGCAGCGTTGAAAGCCGGGGGACCGATGGCTACACCTTC. This gives the protein CSVESRGTDGYTF.

Comment on this clonotype: One end of the junction does not line up with germline, which may come from a read error. The CDR3 DNA reads as TGCAGCGTTGTACAGGGGGGGGGGACTGGAGCTTTCTTT. Translation gives CSVVQGGGTGAFF. The rearrangement joins TRBV29-1 to TRBJ1-1; 8 bases are a match to TRBD1. The germline V gene has CDR1 SQVTM and CDR2 ANQGSEA. The CDR3 loop spans 13 amino acids.

The chain joins TRBV20-1 to TRBJ1-2; D perhaps matches TRBD1 (6 bases). The CDR3 sequence is 13 residues long. V dropped 3 bases and J dropped 10 bases, with 18 bases sitting between them. Germline CDR1 reads DFQATT; CDR2 reads SNEGSKA (reference sequence). The CDR3: CSASVGQGLTYTF. The CDR3 nucleotides read TGCAGTGCTAGTGTGGGGCAGGGGCTGACCTACACCTTC.

In this sample, this clonotype turned up a few times. V gene TRBV5-1 combines with J gene TRBJ1-1; D is undetermined. Germline CDR1 and CDR2: SGHRS and YFSETQ. This CDR3 is 14 amino acids long. V lost 4 bases and J lost 1, with 11 bases in between. CDR3 amino acids: CASSPWGENTEAFF. The DNA for the CDR3 is TGCGCCAGCAGCCCGTGGGGAGAGAACACTGAAGCTTTCTTT.

This clonotype has ten or more counts. The CDR3 bases are TGTGCCAGCAGTTTCTTGGGGTCACCCCTCCACTTT. Amino acid sequence: CASSFLGSPLHF. V is TRBV28 and J is TRBJ1-6; D remains unclear. Germline-derived CDR1 and CDR2 are MDHEN and SYDVKM. This CDR3 is built from 12 residues. V was trimmed by 3 bases and J by 10 bases, leaving 7 bases between them. Looking up the rest from reference TRBV28 and TRBJ1-6 gives the full variable domain: DVKVTQSSRYLVKRTGEKVFLECVQDMDHENMFWYRQDPGLGLRLIYFSYDVKMKEKGDIPEGYSVSREKKERFSLILESASTNQTSMYLCASSFLGSPLHFGNGTRLTVT.

The chain combines TRBV9 with TRBJ1-6; possibly TRBD1 for D (5 bases). This CDR3 is 15 amino acids long. The V gene's germline CDR1 is SGDLS and CDR2 YYNGEE. Trimming cost V 3 bases and J 9 bases, with 16 bases left between them. DNA of the CDR3: TGTGCCAGCAGCGCCGAAGGACAAACGGGTTCACCCCTCCACTTT. Protein product: CASSAEGQTGSPLHF.